The 14 T cell receptor beta chains below all came from one sample that was sequenced in a study of beta chain features in type 1 diabetes. Every bit of the isolated RNA underwent reverse transcription, so sequencing read expressed TCRB transcripts. Profiling relied on immunoSEQ multiplex PCR, and the TCRdb table lists in-frame clones only, not all of them. The repertoire holds 310,000 or so clones, around 10% seen once, with about 0.015% in the top ten. Sequencing was carried out using naive CD4+ T cells from blood. These receptors were taken from a woman in her thirties in good health.

In this sample, this clone turned up a few times. The chain's CDR3 is CSGRLAGNTGELFF. The CDR3, as DNA: TGCAGCGGGCGACTAGCGGGAAACACCGGGGAGCTGTTTTTT. The chain employs TRBV29-1 and TRBJ2-2; TRBD2 matches at 11 bases. J lost 2 bases, V lost 7 bases, and 3 bases had no gene match. Germline V lookup: CDR1 SQVTM, CDR2 ANQGSEA. The CDR3 length is 14 residues.

The rearrangement links TRBV6-6 to TRBJ2-1; tentatively, D is TRBD1 (5 bases). Germline CDR1 is MNHNY and CDR2 is SVGAGI (reference sequence). Between the trimmed V and J ends, which lost 6 bases and 6 bases, there was a span of 9 bases. This CDR3 contains 12 residues. CDR3 coding DNA: TGTGCCAGCAGGTCCAGGGTCAATGAGCAGTTCTTC. It yields the protein CASRSRVNEQFF.

This clone was observed a few times. V gene TRBV4-3 combines with J gene TRBJ2-1; 13 bases align to TRBD2. The germline gives CDR1 LGHNA, CDR2 YSLEER. With V trimmed by 0 bases and J by 0 bases, 5 bases remained unmatched. This CDR3 spans 19 amino acids. The CDR3 here is CASSQEGTSGTSSYNEQFF. Here the CDR3 DNA reads TGCGCCAGCAGCCAAGAAGGGACTAGCGGGACAAGCTCCTACAATGAGCAGTTCTTC.

V and J are TRBV5-6 and TRBJ1-1; D ambiguous. V lost 4 bases and J lost 3, with 13 bases in between. CDR1 is SGHDT and CDR2 is YYEEEE in the germline V gene. This CDR3 is built from 14 residues. The CDR3 is CASSPTDLDTEAFF. DNA for the CDR3: TGTGCCAGCAGCCCGACGGACTTAGACACTGAAGCTTTCTTT.

This clone appeared a few times. The chain links TRBV7-2 to TRBJ2-3; possible D gene TRBD2, 6 bases. Germline CDR1 SGHTA, CDR2 FQGNSA. This CDR3 spans 12 amino acids. Trimming shortened V by 11 bases and J by 1 base, and 10 bases separated the two germline ends. This chain's CDR3 is CAWGTGTDTQYF. DNA for the CDR3: TGTGCCTGGGGGACTGGCACAGATACGCAGTATTTT.

The chain is built from TRBV2 and TRBJ2-7, with a possible D match to TRBD1 (6 bases). V lost 1 base and J lost 1, with 8 bases in between. CDR3 length: 14 residues. The germline gives CDR1 SNHLY, CDR2 FYNNEI. CDR3 amino acids: CASSEEGESYEQYF. The CDR3 DNA follows: TGTGCCAGCAGTGAAGAGGGGGAGTCCTACGAGCAGTACTTC.

The chain combines TRBV15 with TRBJ2-7, with D unclear. Germline CDR1 LNHNV, CDR2 YYDKDF (reference sequence). Trimming took 3 bases from V and 3 from J, leaving 12 bases between them. The CDR3 loop spans 14 amino acids. This chain's CDR3 is CATSSLRSGYEQYF. CDR3 nucleotides: TGTGCCACCAGCAGCCTCCGCAGTGGCTACGAGCAGTACTTC.

This clone has just a few counts. J is TRBJ2-7 and V is TRBV9; maybe TRBD2 (6 bases). Trimming pared 0 bases from V and 2 bases from J, leaving 9 bases between. The CDR3 is 14 amino acids. Germline V gene data show CDR1 as SGDLS and CDR2 as YYNGEE. The DNA for the CDR3 is TGTGCCAGCAGCGTAGTAGCGGATACCTACGAGCAGTACTTC. Translation: CASSVVADTYEQYF.

This clone was observed a few times. This chain connects TRBV4-2 to TRBJ2-5, with a weak D call TRBD2 (7 bases). Germline assignment: CDR1 LGHNA and CDR2 YNFKEQ. V lost 3 bases to trimming and J lost 5 bases, with 16 bases between them. CDR3 length: 15 residues. CDR3 sequence: CASSHGRGRAETQYF. CDR3 DNA: TGTGCCAGCAGCCATGGGCGGGGGCGCGCGGAGACCCAGTACTTC.

The chain is built from TRBV19 and TRBJ2-1, with a tentative D call TRBD2 (5 bases). Germline V gene data show CDR1 as LNHDA and CDR2 as SQIVND (reference sequence). V lost 7 bases and J lost 7, with 11 bases in between. This CDR3 spans 12 amino acids. The CDR3 bases are TGTGCCAGTACGGAGGTAGGGAATGAGCAGTTCTTC. Its protein is CASTEVGNEQFF.

This clone was found a few times. J is TRBJ2-3 and V is TRBV28; 8 nucleotides line up with TRBD2. The CDR3 totals 17 residues. The V gene's germline CDR1 is MDHEN and CDR2 SYDVKM. The ends lost 4 bases at V and 1 base at J; junction bases unmatched: 10. The CDR3 here is CASSSAGAGRGTDTQYF. CDR3 nucleotide sequence: TGTGCCAGCAGTTCTGCCGGGGCCGGGAGGGGCACAGATACGCAGTATTTT.

This clone appeared once. The rearrangement joins TRBV4-3 to TRBJ2-6; 10 nucleotides line up with TRBD2. CDR3 length: 21 residues. CDR1 is LGHNA and CDR2 is YSLEER in the germline V gene. V was clipped by 0 bases and J by 2 bases; unmatched bases: 13. The CDR3 here is CASSQDHRAAGGPPGANVLTF. The CDR3 DNA reads TGCGCCAGCAGCCAAGATCATAGGGCAGCGGGAGGGCCCCCTGGGGCCAACGTCCTGACTTTC.

The genes are TRBV7-9 and TRBJ2-5, with 8 bases lining up with TRBD1. The germline CDR1 and CDR2 sequences are SEHNR and FQNEAQ (reference sequence). The CDR3 runs to 15 residues. V shed 3 bases and J 5 bases; nucleotides not matched to a gene: 8. The CDR3 is CASSFPATGGETQYF. CDR3 DNA sequence: TGTGCCAGCAGCTTTCCTGCTACAGGGGGGGAGACCCAGTACTTC.

This clone was picked up a small number of times. The chain carries TRBV10-3 and TRBJ1-1; a possible D gene is TRBD1 (5 bases). This CDR3 has 14 amino acids. Germline lookup yields CDR1 ENHRY and CDR2 SYGVKD. The V and J ends lost 4 bases and 4 bases respectively, with 13 bases between them. The CDR3 loop reads CAISGFQGSTEAFF. CDR3 bases: TGTGCCATCAGTGGCTTTCAGGGCTCCACTGAAGCTTTCTTT.